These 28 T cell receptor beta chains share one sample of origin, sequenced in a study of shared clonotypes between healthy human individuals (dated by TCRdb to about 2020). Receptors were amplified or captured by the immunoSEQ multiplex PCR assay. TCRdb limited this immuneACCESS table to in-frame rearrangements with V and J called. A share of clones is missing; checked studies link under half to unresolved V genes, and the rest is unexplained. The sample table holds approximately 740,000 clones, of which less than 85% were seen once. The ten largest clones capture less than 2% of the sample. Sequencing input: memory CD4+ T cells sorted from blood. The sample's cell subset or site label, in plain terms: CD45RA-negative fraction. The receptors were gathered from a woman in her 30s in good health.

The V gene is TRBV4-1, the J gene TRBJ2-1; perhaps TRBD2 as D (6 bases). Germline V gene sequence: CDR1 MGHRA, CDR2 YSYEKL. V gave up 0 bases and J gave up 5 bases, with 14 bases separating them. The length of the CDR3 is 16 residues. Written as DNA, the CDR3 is TGCGCCAGCAGCCAAGATGGGTGGACTAACGACAATGAGCAGTTCTTC. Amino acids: CASSQDGWTNDNEQFF.

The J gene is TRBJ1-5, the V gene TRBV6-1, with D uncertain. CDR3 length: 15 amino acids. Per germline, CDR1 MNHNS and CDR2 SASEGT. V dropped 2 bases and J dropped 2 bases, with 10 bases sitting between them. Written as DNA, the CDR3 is TGTGCCAGCAGTGAAATGGGGAGTGGCAATCAGCCCCAGCATTTT. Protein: CASSEMGSGNQPQHF.

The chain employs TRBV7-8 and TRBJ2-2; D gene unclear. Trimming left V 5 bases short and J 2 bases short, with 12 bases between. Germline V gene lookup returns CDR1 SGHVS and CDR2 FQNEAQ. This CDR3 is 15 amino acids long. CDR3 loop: CASSRRDRNTGELFF. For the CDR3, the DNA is TGTGCCAGCAGCCGACGAGACCGAAACACCGGGGAGCTGTTTTTT. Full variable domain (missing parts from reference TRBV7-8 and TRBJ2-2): GAGVSQSPRYKVAKRGQDVALRCDPISGHVSLFWYQQALGQGPEFLTYFQNEAQLDKSGLPSDRFFAERPEGSVSTLKIQRTQQEDSAVYLCASSRRDRNTGELFFGEGSRLTVL.

CDR3 in amino acids: CASSHPPITDTQYF. CDR3 bases: TGCGCCAGCAGCCACCCACCCATCACAGATACGCAGTATTTT. The rearrangement links TRBV10-2 to TRBJ2-3; D is unclear. Between the trimmed V and J ends, which lost 6 bases and 2 bases, there was a span of 12 bases. Germline CDR1 and CDR2: WSHSY and SAAADI. The CDR3 is 14 amino acids.

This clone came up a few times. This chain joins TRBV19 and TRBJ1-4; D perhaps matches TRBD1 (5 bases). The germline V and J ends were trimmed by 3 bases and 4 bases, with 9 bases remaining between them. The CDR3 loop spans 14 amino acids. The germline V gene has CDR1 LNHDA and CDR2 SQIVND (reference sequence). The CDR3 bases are TGTGCCAGTAGTATCAACAGGAATAATGAAAAACTGTTTTTT. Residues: CASSINRNNEKLFF. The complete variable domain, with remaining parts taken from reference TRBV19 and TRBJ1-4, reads DGGITQSPKYLFRKEGQNVTLSCEQNLNHDAMYWYRQDPGQGLRLIYYSQIVNDFQKGDIAEGYSVSREKKESFPLTVTSAQKNPTAFYLCASSINRNNEKLFFGSGTQLSVL.

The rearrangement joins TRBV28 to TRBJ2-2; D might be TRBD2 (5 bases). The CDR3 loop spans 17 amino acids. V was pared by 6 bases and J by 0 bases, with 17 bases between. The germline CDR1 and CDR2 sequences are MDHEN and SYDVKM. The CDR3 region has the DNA TGTGCCAGCAGGGGGTGGGGAGCGGACCCGAACACCGGGGAGCTGTTTTTT. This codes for CASRGWGADPNTGELFF.

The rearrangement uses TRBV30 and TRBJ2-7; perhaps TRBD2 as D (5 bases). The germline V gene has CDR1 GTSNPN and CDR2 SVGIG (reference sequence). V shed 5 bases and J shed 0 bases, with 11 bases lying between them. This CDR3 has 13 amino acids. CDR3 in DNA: TGTGCCTGGGCAAACAGCGGCTCCTACGAGCAGTACTTC. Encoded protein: CAWANSGSYEQYF.

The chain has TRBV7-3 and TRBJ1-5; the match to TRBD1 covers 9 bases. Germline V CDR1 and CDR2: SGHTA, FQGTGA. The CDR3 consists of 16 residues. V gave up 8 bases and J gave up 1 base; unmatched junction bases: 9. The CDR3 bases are TGTGCCAGCGCGGGATGGACAGGGGAAAGCAATCAGCCCCAGCATTTT. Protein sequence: CASAGWTGESNQPQHF.

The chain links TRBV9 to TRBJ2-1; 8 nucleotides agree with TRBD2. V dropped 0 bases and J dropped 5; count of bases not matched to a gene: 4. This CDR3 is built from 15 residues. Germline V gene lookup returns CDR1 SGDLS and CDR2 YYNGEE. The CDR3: CASSVASGYNNEQFF. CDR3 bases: TGTGCCAGCAGCGTAGCTAGCGGGTACAACAATGAGCAGTTCTTC.

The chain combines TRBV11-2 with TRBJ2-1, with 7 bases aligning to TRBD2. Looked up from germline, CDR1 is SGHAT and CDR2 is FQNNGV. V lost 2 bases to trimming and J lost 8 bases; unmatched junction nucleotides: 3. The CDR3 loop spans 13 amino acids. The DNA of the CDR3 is TGTGCCAGCAGCTTAACTCGGGGGGATGAGCAGTTCTTC. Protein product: CASSLTRGDEQFF.

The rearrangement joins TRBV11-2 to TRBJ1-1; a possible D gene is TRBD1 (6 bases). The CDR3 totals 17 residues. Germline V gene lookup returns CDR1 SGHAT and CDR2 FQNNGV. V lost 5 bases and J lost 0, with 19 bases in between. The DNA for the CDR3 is TGTGCCAGCAGCCTGGCGAGCGTCAGGGACATGAACACTGAAGCTTTCTTT. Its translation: CASSLASVRDMNTEAFF.

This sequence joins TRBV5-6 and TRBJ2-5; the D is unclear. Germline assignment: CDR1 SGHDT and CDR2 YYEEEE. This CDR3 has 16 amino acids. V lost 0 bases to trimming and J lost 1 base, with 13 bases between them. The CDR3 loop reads CASSLAGPRAQETQYF. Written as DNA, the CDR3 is TGTGCCAGCAGCTTGGCCGGGCCGCGAGCCCAAGAGACCCAGTACTTC.

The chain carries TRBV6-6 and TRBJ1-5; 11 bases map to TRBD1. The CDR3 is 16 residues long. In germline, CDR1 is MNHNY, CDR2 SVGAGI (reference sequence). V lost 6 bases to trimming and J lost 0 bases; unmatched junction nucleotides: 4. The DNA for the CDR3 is TGTGCCAGCAGCCGGGGACAGGGGGATAGCAATCAGCCCCAGCATTTT. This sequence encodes CASSRGQGDSNQPQHF.

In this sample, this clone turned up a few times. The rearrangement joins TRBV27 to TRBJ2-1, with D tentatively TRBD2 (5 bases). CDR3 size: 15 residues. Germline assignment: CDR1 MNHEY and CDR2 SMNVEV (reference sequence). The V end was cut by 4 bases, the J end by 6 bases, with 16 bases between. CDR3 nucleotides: TGTGCCAGCAGTTCCCGGGTAGCGTTCGTCAATGAGCAGTTCTTC. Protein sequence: CASSSRVAFVNEQFF.

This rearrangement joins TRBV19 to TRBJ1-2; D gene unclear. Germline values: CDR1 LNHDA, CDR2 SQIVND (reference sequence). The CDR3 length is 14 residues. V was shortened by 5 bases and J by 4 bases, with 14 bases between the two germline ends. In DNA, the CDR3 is TGTGCCAGTAGTCGGGCCAGCGCGTCCTATGGCTACACCTTC. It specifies CASSRASASYGYTF. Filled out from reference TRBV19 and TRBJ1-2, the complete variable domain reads DGGITQSPKYLFRKEGQNVTLSCEQNLNHDAMYWYRQDPGQGLRLIYYSQIVNDFQKGDIAEGYSVSREKKESFPLTVTSAQKNPTAFYLCASSRASASYGYTFGSGTRLTVV.

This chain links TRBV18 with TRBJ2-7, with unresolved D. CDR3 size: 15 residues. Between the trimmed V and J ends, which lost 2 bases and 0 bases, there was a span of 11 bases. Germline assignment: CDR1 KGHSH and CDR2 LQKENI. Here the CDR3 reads CASSPVVYSSYEQYF. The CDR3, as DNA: TGTGCCAGCTCACCAGTGGTCTACAGCTCCTACGAGCAGTACTTC.

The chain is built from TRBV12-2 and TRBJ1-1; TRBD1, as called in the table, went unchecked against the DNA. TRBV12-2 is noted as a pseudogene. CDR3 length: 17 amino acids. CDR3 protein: CASRFLSRQTRNTEAFF. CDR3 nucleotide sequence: TGTGCAAGTCGCTTTCTCTCCCGACAAACGCGGAACACTGAAGCTTTCTTT.

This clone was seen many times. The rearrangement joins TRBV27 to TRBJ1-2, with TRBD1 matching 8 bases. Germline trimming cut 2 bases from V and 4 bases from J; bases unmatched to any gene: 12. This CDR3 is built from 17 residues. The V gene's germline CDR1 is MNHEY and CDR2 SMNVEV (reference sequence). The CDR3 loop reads CASSLRRSQGAIYGYTF. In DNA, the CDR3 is TGTGCCAGCAGTTTACGGCGGAGCCAGGGGGCCATCTATGGCTACACCTTC.

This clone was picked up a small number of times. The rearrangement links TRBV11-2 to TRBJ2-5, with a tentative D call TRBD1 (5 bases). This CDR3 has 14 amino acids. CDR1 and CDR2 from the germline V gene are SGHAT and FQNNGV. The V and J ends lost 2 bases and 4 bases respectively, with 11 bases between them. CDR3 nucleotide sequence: TGTGCCAGCAGCTTAACTGGGGCTGGAGAGACCCAGTACTTC. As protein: CASSLTGAGETQYF.

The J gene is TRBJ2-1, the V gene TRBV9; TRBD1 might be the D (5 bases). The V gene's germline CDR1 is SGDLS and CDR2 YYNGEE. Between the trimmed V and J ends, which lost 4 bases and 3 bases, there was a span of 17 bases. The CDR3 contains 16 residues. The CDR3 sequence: CASSPGPSQGYNEQFF. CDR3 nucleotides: TGTGCCAGCAGCCCTGGCCCGAGCCAGGGCTACAATGAGCAGTTCTTC. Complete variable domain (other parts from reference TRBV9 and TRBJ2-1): DSGVTQTPKHLITATGQRVTLRCSPRSGDLSVYWYQQSLDQGLQFLIQYYNGEERAKGNILERFSAQQFPDLHSELNLSSLELGDSALYFCASSPGPSQGYNEQFFGPGTRLTVL.

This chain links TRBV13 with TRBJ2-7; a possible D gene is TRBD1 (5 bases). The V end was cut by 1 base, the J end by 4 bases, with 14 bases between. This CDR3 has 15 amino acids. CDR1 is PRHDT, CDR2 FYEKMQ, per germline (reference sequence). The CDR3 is CASSLVGRSVYEQYF. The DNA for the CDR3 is TGTGCCAGCAGCTTAGTGGGGCGTTCCGTATACGAGCAGTACTTC.

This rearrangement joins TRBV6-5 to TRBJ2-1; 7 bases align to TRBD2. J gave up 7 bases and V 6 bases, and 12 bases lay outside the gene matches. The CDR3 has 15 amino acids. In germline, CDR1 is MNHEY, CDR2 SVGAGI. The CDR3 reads CASRVSSGRGNEQFF. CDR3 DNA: TGTGCCAGCAGAGTTAGTTCAGGGAGGGGAAATGAGCAGTTCTTC.

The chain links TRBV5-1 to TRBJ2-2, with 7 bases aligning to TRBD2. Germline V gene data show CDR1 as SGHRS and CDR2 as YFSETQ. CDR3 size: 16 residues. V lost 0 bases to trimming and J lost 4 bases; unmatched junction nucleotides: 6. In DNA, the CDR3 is TGCGCCAGCAGCTTGGAGCTAGCGGAAGCCACCGGGGAGCTGTTTTTT. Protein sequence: CASSLELAEATGELFF.

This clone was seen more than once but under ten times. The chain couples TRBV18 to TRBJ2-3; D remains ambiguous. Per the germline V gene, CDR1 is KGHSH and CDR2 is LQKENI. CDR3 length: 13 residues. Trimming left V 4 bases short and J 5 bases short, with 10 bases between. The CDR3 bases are TGTGCCAGCTCACGAGACCAAGAAGATACGCAGTATTTT. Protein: CASSRDQEDTQYF.

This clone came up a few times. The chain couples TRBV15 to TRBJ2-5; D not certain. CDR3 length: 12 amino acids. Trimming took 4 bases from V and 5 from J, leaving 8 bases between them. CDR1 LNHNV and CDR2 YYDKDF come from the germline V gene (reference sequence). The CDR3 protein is CATSNPGETQYF. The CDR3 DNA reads TGTGCCACCAGCAACCCGGGCGAGACCCAGTACTTC. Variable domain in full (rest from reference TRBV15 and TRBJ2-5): DAMVIQNPRYQVTQFGKPVTLSCSQTLNHNVMYWYQQKSSQAPKLLFHYYDKDFNNEADTPDNFQSRRPNTSFCFLDIRSPGLGDTAMYLCATSNPGETQYFGPGTRLLVL.

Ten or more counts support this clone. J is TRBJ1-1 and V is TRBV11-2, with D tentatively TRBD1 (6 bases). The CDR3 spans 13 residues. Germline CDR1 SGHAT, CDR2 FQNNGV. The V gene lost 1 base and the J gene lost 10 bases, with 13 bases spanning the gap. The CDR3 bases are TGTGCCAGCAGCTTAGGGGGGGCAAATGTAGCTTTCTTT. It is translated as CASSLGGANVAFF.

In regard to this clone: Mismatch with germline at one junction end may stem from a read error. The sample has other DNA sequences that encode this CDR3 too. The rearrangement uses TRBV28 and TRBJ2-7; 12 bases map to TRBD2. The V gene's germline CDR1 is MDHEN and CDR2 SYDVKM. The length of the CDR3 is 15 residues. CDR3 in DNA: TGTGCCAGCATGGCGACTAGCGGGAGCTCCTACGAGCAGTATTTC. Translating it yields CASMATSGSSYEQYF. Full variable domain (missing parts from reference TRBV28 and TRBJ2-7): DVKVTQSSRYLVKRTGEKVFLECVQDMDHENMFWYRQDPGLGLRLIYFSYDVKMKEKGDIPEGYSVSREKKERFSLILESASTNQTSMYLCASMATSGSSYEQYFGPGTRLTVT.

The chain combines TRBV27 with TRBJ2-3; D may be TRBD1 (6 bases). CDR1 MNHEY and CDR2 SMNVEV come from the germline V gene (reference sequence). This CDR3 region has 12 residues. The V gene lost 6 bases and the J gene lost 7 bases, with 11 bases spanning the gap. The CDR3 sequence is CASRTQGNTQYF. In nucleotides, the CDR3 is TGTGCCAGCAGGACACAGGGAAATACGCAGTATTTT.